Shown below are 6 T cell receptor beta chains from a single sample sequenced in a study of siplizumab effects on memory and regulatory T cells. The data were produced by immunoSEQ multiplex PCR, yet TCRdb's version contains in-frame clones alone and is incomplete. The data show more than 85,000 clones, around 92% seen once. The source material was Tregs sorted from blood. These receptor sequences come from a human donor in good health.

As to this clone: The identical CDR3 is also encoded by other nucleotide sequences in the sample. The J gene is TRBJ2-5, the V gene TRBV15; D is possibly TRBD1 (5 bases). CDR3 size: 13 residues. With 3 bases removed from V and 2 bases from J, the gap between germline ends came to 7 bases. From germline, CDR1 is LNHNV and CDR2 YYDKDF (reference sequence). The CDR3 loop reads CATSRGLQETQYF. Here the CDR3 DNA reads TGTGCCACCAGCAGGGGGCTACAAGAGACCCAGTACTTC. The variable domain in full, completed from reference TRBV15 and TRBJ2-5, reads DAMVIQNPRYQVTQFGKPVTLSCSQTLNHNVMYWYQQKSSQAPKLLFHYYDKDFNNEADTPDNFQSRRPNTSFCFLDIRSPGLGDTAMYLCATSRGLQETQYFGPGTRLLVL.

This clone was seen a few times. J is TRBJ1-3 and V is TRBV9; D ambiguous. Germline V gives CDR1 SGDLS, CDR2 YYNGEE. Trimming took off 4 bases at V and 0 bases at J, with 11 bases between the two ends. The CDR3 sequence is 15 residues long. Here the CDR3 DNA reads TGTGCCAGCAGCCCGATACCGAGCTCTGGAAACACCATATATTTT. It encodes CASSPIPSSGNTIYF.

The chain recombines TRBV11-3 with TRBJ2-1; D is perhaps TRBD1 or TRBD2 (5 bases each). Per the germline V gene, CDR1 is SGHNT and CDR2 is YENEEA. With 4 bases removed from V and 8 bases from J, the gap between germline ends came to 12 bases. This CDR3 is built from 13 residues. CDR3 loop: CASSSGAIDEQFF. The DNA for the CDR3 is TGTGCCAGCAGCTCCGGGGCTATAGATGAGCAGTTCTTC.

This clone was counted a few times. This chain connects TRBV2 to TRBJ1-1, with a weak D call TRBD1 (6 bases). Germline V gene lookup returns CDR1 SNHLY and CDR2 FYNNEI. The CDR3 has 13 residues. Deletions cut 5 bases from V and 3 bases from J, with 10 bases between. The CDR3 protein is CASSRTDYTEAFF. CDR3 bases: TGTGCCAGCAGTCGGACAGACTACACTGAAGCTTTCTTT.

The rearrangement uses TRBV4-1 and TRBJ1-2, with TRBD1 matching over 9 bases. V shed 1 base, J shed 13 bases, and the junction held 16 bases outside the gene matches. Germline CDR1 is MGHRA and CDR2 is YSYEKL. This CDR3 has 16 residues. This chain's CDR3 is CASSQAWLRDRVKGTF. The DNA of the CDR3 is TGCGCCAGCAGCCAAGCGTGGTTGCGGGACAGGGTAAAGGGCACCTTC.

As DNA, the CDR3 is TGTGCCAGCAGCGTAGGCGCGGGGGCGGAAGAGACCCAGTACTTC. Translated: CASSVGAGAEETQYF. J is TRBJ2-5 and V is TRBV9; TRBD2 might be the D (7 bases). This CDR3 has 15 residues. The V gene's germline CDR1 is SGDLS and CDR2 YYNGEE. The V end lost 0 bases, the J end lost 3 bases, and 12 bases lay between the germline ends. Based on the CDR3 plus reference TRBV9 and TRBJ2-5, the full variable domain is DSGVTQTPKHLITATGQRVTLRCSPRSGDLSVYWYQQSLDQGLQFLIQYYNGEERAKGNILERFSAQQFPDLHSELNLSSLELGDSALYFCASSVGAGAEETQYFGPGTRLLVL.